What follows is one T cell receptor (beta chain) and its context. Antigen: not known. Produced via immunoSEQ multiplex PCR; TCRdb's table is partial and in-frame only. The table has about 140,000 clones, roughly 90% seen once. The CDR3 spans 15 residues. Germline CDR1 reads SNHLY; CDR2 reads FYNNEI. V was clipped by 8 bases and J by 3 bases, with 20 bases between them. The sample belongs to a study of cytomegalovirus exposure and HLA in healthy donors. Across the study: Per a later analysis, the approximately 600 first-cohort and 100 to 150 validation repertoires shared one platform.

The donors were part of the validation cohort of around 110 subjects. That cohort was separate from the first cohort, which comprised 500 to 850 subjects. Broader study findings: It was 150 to 200 TCR beta chains that were listed as cytomegalovirus-associated. A subsequent analysis found that TCR clusters from the first cohort also tended to co-occur in the 130 or so validation repertoires, with 90% to 95% of cluster scores above 0.

V and J are TRBV2 and TRBJ2-7; D is unclear. The sequencing input was PBMCs. This TCR derives from a man between 18 and 29 years old in good health and CMV-seropositive. The CDR3 DNA is TGTGCCAGCGCACCTCAGATTTCCACGTACTACGAGCAGTACTTC. Translation gives CASAPQISTYYEQYF.